This TCR beta chain originates from a study of blood T cell repertoires in COVID-19. This table comes from immunoSEQ multiplex PCR, and its TCRdb copy is limited to in-frame clones, with some not included. The sample lists approximately 200,000 clones; approximately 84% were seen once. CDR1 and CDR2 from the germline V gene are SGDLS and YYNGEE. The CDR3 covers 14 residues. V gave up 0 bases and J gave up 1 base, with 6 bases separating them. The V gene is TRBV9, the J gene TRBJ2-3, with D unclear. The sequence was obtained from a man aged 50-59 years who had recovered from COVID-19. The sample was peripheral blood. The chain's CDR3 is CASSVDQGTDTQYF. CDR3 sequence (DNA): TGTGCCAGCAGCGTAGATCAGGGCACAGATACGCAGTATTTT.